Below are 24 T cell receptor beta chains sequenced from a single sample in a study of T cell changes during pregnancy in multiple sclerosis (dated by TCRdb to about 2019). Receptor amplification or capture employed the immunoSEQ multiplex PCR assay. What TCRdb holds here is the immuneACCESS table cut down to in-frame rearrangements. Part of the clones is not present; checked against another copy, under half of the missing clones reflect an unresolved V gene, and the others are unexplained. The sample contains over 55,000 clones, 90% of them found a single time. The ten largest clones add up to 9.5% of the sample. Sample: peripheral blood, taken after pregnancy. The receptors originated from a female donor in good health, enrolled as a control in a pregnancy study.

This clone was observed a single time. The V and J genes are TRBV7-9 and TRBJ2-5, with unresolved D. Trimming left V 2 bases short and J 1 base short, with 8 bases between. The germline V gene has CDR1 SEHNR and CDR2 FQNEAQ (reference sequence). The length of the CDR3 is 14 residues. Written as DNA, the CDR3 is TGTGCCAGCAGCTTACCCCGGGTCCAAGAGACCCAGTACTTC. Encoded protein: CASSLPRVQETQYF.

This sequence joins TRBV11-2 and TRBJ1-1; no definite D call. This CDR3 has 14 amino acids. The germline V gene has CDR1 SGHAT and CDR2 FQNNGV. The ends were cut back, 1 base at V and 3 bases at J, with 9 bases in the middle. As DNA, the CDR3 is TGTGCCAGCAGCTTAGTGGGTCGGGACACTGAAGCTTTCTTT. Its protein is CASSLVGRDTEAFF. Supplemented by reference TRBV11-2 and TRBJ1-1, the full variable domain reads EAGVAQSPRYKIIEKRQSVAFWCNPISGHATLYWYQQILGQGPKLLIQFQNNGVVDDSQLPKDRFSAERLKGVDSTLKIQPAKLEDSAVYLCASSLVGRDTEAFFGQGTRLTVV.

J is TRBJ2-1 and V is TRBV9; 8 bases agree with TRBD2. The CDR3 has 15 residues. J was trimmed by 5 bases and V by 2 bases; bases with no gene match: 6. Germline V gives CDR1 SGDLS, CDR2 YYNGEE. The CDR3, as DNA: TGTGCCAGCAGCGTGGATCTAGCGGGCAACAATGAGCAGTTCTTC. It yields the protein CASSVDLAGNNEQFF. The variable domain in full, with the rest retrieved from reference TRBV9 and TRBJ2-1, is DSGVTQTPKHLITATGQRVTLRCSPRSGDLSVYWYQQSLDQGLQFLIQYYNGEERAKGNILERFSAQQFPDLHSELNLSSLELGDSALYFCASSVDLAGNNEQFFGPGTRLTVL.

V usage is TRBV30 and J usage is TRBJ2-7; D is perhaps TRBD2 (6 bases). Germline CDR1 is GTSNPN and CDR2 is SVGIG (reference sequence). The CDR3 is 14 amino acids. V was trimmed by 3 bases and J by 3 bases, leaving 15 bases between them. The CDR3 sequence is CAWSRGSADYEQYF. The CDR3 DNA is TGTGCCTGGAGCCGGGGGTCTGCGGACTACGAGCAGTACTTC.

This clone has a handful of counts. V gene TRBV6-6 combines with J gene TRBJ2-7, with D unresolved. Germline V gives CDR1 MNHNY, CDR2 SVGAGI (reference sequence). Trimming stripped 1 base from V and 4 bases from J, with 14 bases between. There are 15 residues in the CDR3. CDR3: CASSYFSGSTYEQYF. The CDR3 DNA is TGTGCCAGCAGTTACTTCTCCGGGTCCACATACGAGCAGTACTTC.

DNA for the CDR3: TGTGCCAGCAGCCTCAGGGGGCGCAACACCGGGGAGCTGTTTTTT. Translated, it gives CASSLRGRNTGELFF. The chain is built from TRBV7-8 and TRBJ2-2; 8 nucleotides match TRBD1. The CDR3 length is 15 residues. V lost 5 bases, J lost 2 bases, and 4 bases stayed unmatched. CDR1 SGHVS and CDR2 FQNEAQ come from the germline V gene.

The rearrangement joins TRBV5-1 to TRBJ2-5, with 9 bases that match TRBD2. Germline V CDR1 and CDR2: SGHRS, YFSETQ. The CDR3 is 15 amino acids. V dropped 5 bases and J dropped 4; count of bases not matched to a gene: 9. The CDR3 protein is CASSTDPGLAETQYF. CDR3 coding DNA: TGCGCCAGCAGTACGGACCCGGGACTAGCAGAGACCCAGTACTTC.

V gene TRBV29-1 combines with J gene TRBJ2-1; the match to TRBD2 covers 7 bases. This CDR3 contains 14 residues. Trimming took 2 bases from V and 8 from J; bases not matched to a gene: 9. The germline CDR1 and CDR2 sequences are SQVTM and ANQGSEA. CDR3 in DNA: TGCAGCGTTGAACCCGCGGGGACTACATATGAGCAGTTCTTC. Translated, it gives CSVEPAGTTYEQFF.

This chain uses TRBV5-1 with TRBJ2-5; 13 bases agree with TRBD2. The J segment lost 5 bases and the V segment lost 2 bases, leaving 6 bases of the junction unmatched. Germline lookup yields CDR1 SGHRS and CDR2 YFSETQ. This CDR3 spans 16 amino acids. CDR3 protein: CASSFGLAGVGETQYF. CDR3 sequence (DNA): TGCGCCAGCAGCTTCGGACTAGCGGGAGTCGGTGAGACCCAGTACTTC.

The CDR3 DNA reads as TGTGCCAGCAGCTTGGGGGAGTTCAAGGGTGACATTCAGTACTTC. Protein product: CASSLGEFKGDIQYF. The chain is built from TRBV5-6 and TRBJ2-4; D is possibly TRBD2 (5 bases). V dropped 0 bases and J dropped 8 bases, with 15 bases sitting between them. The germline V gene encodes CDR1 SGHDT and CDR2 YYEEEE. The CDR3 consists of 15 residues.

V and J are TRBV29-1 and TRBJ2-3; TRBD2 matches at 11 bases. V shed 4 bases and J 8 bases; nucleotides not matched to a gene: 8. The CDR3 spans 14 residues. Germline CDR1 and CDR2: SQVTM and ANQGSEA. The DNA for the CDR3 is TGCAGCGTTGGTCGGCTAGCGGGGGGTCCTACGCAGTATTTT. It translates to CSVGRLAGGPTQYF.

The V gene is TRBV21-1, the J gene TRBJ2-3; TRBD2 is taken as the D call from the table, unchecked against the DNA. TRBV21-1 is a known pseudogene. The length of the CDR3 is 17 residues. CDR3 DNA: TGTGCCAGCGGGCGCCTAGCGGGGGGGCCAAGCACAGATACGCAGTATTTT. Translating it yields CASGRLAGGPSTDTQYF.

This clone was seen a few times. The chain joins TRBV29-1 to TRBJ2-7, with 7 nucleotides matching TRBD1. Germline V CDR1 and CDR2: SQVTM, ANQGSEA. Trimming took 7 bases from V and 2 from J; bases not matched to a gene: 5. The CDR3 is made up of 12 amino acids. The CDR3 region has the DNA TGCAGCGCCCGGACAGGACCCTACGAGCAGTACTTC. Residues: CSARTGPYEQYF.

The DNA for the CDR3 is TGTGCCAGCAAACAGGGGGTTTCGGCCACCGGGGAGCTGTTTTTT. Amino acid sequence: CASKQGVSATGELFF. V usage is TRBV9 and J usage is TRBJ2-2; 8 bases map to TRBD1. This CDR3 is built from 15 residues. Germline values: CDR1 SGDLS, CDR2 YYNGEE. Trimming removed 6 bases from V and 4 bases from J; junction bases left unmatched: 8.

The chain employs TRBV30 and TRBJ2-1; 10 bases agree with TRBD2. Germline lookup yields CDR1 GTSNPN and CDR2 SVGIG (reference sequence). J gave up 0 bases and V 0 bases, and 8 bases lay outside the gene matches. The CDR3 spans 18 residues. The CDR3 region has the DNA TGTGCCTGGAGTGTTGGGACTAGCGTGTTAATCTCCTACAATGAGCAGTTCTTC. Its translation: CAWSVGTSVLISYNEQFF.

This clone was detected once. This sequence joins TRBV5-1 and TRBJ2-1; 14 nucleotides match TRBD2. The germline V gene encodes CDR1 SGHRS and CDR2 YFSETQ. V trimming: 3 bases; J trimming: 9 bases; junction bases outside the gene matches: 5. The CDR3 consists of 15 residues. Here the CDR3 reads CASSSGLAGAVEQFF. In nucleotides, the CDR3 is TGCGCCAGCAGCTCGGGACTAGCGGGAGCGGTTGAGCAGTTCTTC.

CDR3 DNA sequence: TGTGCCAGCAGACTACCGGGACAGGGATACACCTTC. Its translation: CASRLPGQGYTF. This chain links TRBV28 with TRBJ1-2; the match to TRBD1 covers 9 bases. CDR3 size: 12 residues. Per the germline V gene, CDR1 is MDHEN and CDR2 is SYDVKM. V shed 6 bases, J shed 11 bases, and the junction held 7 bases outside the gene matches.

This chain uses TRBV7-9 with TRBJ1-4; TRBD1 matches 7 bases. Per the germline V gene, CDR1 is SEHNR and CDR2 is FQNEAQ (reference sequence). This CDR3 comprises 13 residues. The trim removed 4 bases at V and 8 bases at J, leaving 4 bases unmatched. The DNA for the CDR3 is TGTGCCAGCAGCTCCGACAGGGAGGAAAAACTGTTTTTT. Translated, it gives CASSSDREEKLFF.

The chain joins TRBV18 to TRBJ2-1; TRBD2 is a possible D gene (7 bases). The CDR3 is made up of 15 amino acids. V lost 3 bases and J lost 4, with 13 bases in between. The germline gives CDR1 KGHSH, CDR2 LQKENI. The CDR3 nucleotides are TGTGCCAGCTCACCCCCGGGGGGCGGATACAATGAGCAGTTCTTC. This codes for CASSPPGGGYNEQFF.

The chain links TRBV30 to TRBJ1-1; D remains ambiguous. Germline lookup yields CDR1 GTSNPN and CDR2 SVGIG (reference sequence). The germline V and J ends were trimmed by 5 bases and 1 base, with 17 bases remaining between them. CDR3 size: 15 residues. CDR3 DNA: TGTGCCTGGGCAGCACTTGGAGGGCCGAACACTGAAGCTTTCTTT. The encoded protein is CAWAALGGPNTEAFF. The whole variable domain, filled in from reference TRBV30 and TRBJ1-1, reads SQTIHQWPATLVQPVGSPLSLECTVEGTSNPNLYWYRQAAGRGLQLLFYSVGIGQISSEVPQNLSASRPQDRQFILSSKKLLLSDSGFYLCAWAALGGPNTEAFFGQGTRLTVV.

The gene calls are TRBV30 and TRBJ2-7; 11 bases line up with TRBD2. The CDR3 has 21 residues. Trimming removed 3 bases from V and 5 bases from J; junction bases left unmatched: 27. Looked up from germline, CDR1 is GTSNPN and CDR2 is SVGIG (reference sequence). The CDR3 DNA sequence: TGTGCCTGGAGCGAAAACCCCGAATCTTGGACTAGCGGGTACATCGAGAACGAGCAGTACTTC. It translates to CAWSENPESWTSGYIENEQYF.

The chain recombines TRBV4-3 with TRBJ1-1, with 9 bases matching TRBD1. V lost 3 bases, J lost 6 bases, and 17 bases stayed unmatched. This CDR3 has 18 residues. Germline V CDR1 and CDR2: LGHNA, YSLEER. Here the CDR3 reads CASSHPARGTGTISEAFF. CDR3 nucleotide sequence: TGCGCCAGCAGCCACCCAGCGAGGGGGACAGGGACTATTTCTGAAGCTTTCTTT.

The V and J genes are TRBV7-2 and TRBJ2-4, with TRBD2 identical over 12 bases. The CDR3 is made up of 17 amino acids. The germline V gene encodes CDR1 SGHTA and CDR2 FQGNSA. V shed 5 bases, J shed 2 bases, and the junction held 7 bases outside the gene matches. Here the CDR3 DNA reads TGTGCCAGCAGCGAAGGAGGACTAGCGGGAACCAAAAACATTCAGTACTTC. Amino acids: CASSEGGLAGTKNIQYF.

This chain joins TRBV6-5 and TRBJ1-1, with 7 bases identical to TRBD1. Germline V CDR1 and CDR2: MNHEY, SVGAGI. V lost 7 bases, J lost 0 bases, and 8 bases stayed unmatched. The CDR3 runs to 15 residues. The CDR3 nucleotides are TGTGCCAGCACTATTAACAGGGGTATGAACACTGAAGCTTTCTTT. Its translation is CASTINRGMNTEAFF.